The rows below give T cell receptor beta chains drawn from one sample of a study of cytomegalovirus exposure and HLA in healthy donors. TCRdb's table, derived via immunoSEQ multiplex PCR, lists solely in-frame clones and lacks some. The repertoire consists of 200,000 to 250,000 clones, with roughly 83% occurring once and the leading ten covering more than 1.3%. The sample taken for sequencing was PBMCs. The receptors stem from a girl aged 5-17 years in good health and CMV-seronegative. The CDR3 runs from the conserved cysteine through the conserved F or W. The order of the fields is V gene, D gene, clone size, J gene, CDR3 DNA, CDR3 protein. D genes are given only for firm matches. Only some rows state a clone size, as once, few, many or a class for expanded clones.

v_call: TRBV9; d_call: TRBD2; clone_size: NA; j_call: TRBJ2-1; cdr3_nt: TGTGCCAGCAGCGTAGCGGCTAGCGGGGGGAGGGATGAGCAGTTCTTC; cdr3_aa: CASSVAASGGRDEQFF
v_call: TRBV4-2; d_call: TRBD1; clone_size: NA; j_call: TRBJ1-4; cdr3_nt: TGTGCCAGCAGCCAAGATCTAGGGACAGCTTATGAAAAACTGTTTTTT; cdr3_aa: CASSQDLGTAYEKLFF
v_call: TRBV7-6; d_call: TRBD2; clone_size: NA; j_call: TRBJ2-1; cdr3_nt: TGTGCCAGCAGCGGTACTAGCGGGGGGGCGTATGAGCAGTTCTTC; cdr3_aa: CASSGTSGGAYEQFF
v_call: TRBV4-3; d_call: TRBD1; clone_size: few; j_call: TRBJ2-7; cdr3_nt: TGCGCCAGCAGCGCTCGGACAGGCCTATACGAGCAGTACTTC; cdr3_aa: CASSARTGLYEQYF
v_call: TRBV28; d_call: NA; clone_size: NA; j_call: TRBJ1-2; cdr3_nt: TGTGCCAGCAGTTTATCCTCAGGGGTAAACTATGGCTACACCTTC; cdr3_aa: CASSLSSGVNYGYTF
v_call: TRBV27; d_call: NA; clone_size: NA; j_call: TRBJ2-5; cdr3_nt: TGTGCCAGCAGTCGCAGTCAACAAGAGACCCAGTACTTC; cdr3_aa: CASSRSQQETQYF
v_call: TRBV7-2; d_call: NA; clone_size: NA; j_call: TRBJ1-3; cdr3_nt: TGTGCCAGCAGCCCAAGAAGGGGGGGCTCTGGAAACACCATATATTTT; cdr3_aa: CASSPRRGGSGNTIYF
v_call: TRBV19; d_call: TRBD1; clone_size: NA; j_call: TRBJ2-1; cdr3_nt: TGTGCCAGTAGTATGACAGGGACCCTCGGTGAGCAGTTCTTC; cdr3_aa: CASSMTGTLGEQFF
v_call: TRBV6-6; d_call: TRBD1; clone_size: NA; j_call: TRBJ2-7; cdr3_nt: TGTGCCAGCAGTTACTCGGGACAGGATTTGGAGCAGTACTTC; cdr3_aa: CASSYSGQDLEQYF
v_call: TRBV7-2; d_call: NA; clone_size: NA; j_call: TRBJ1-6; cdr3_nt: TGTGCCAGCAGCTTATTTGACAACTCCTATAATTCACCCCTCCACTTT; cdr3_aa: CASSLFDNSYNSPLHF
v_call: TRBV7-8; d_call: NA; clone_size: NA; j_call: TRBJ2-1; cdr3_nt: TGTGCCAGCAGCGCCGACCCGTGGAGCGCACTAGACAATGAGCAGTTCTTC; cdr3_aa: CASSADPWSALDNEQFF
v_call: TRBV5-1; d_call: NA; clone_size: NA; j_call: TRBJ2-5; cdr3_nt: TGCGCCAGCAGCTTGAACGGTCCTCAAGAGACCCAGTACTTC; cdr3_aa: CASSLNGPQETQYF
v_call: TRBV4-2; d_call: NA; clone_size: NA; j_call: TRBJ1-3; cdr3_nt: TGTGCCAGCAGCCTAACACAGACGAGCTCTGGAAACACCATATATTTT; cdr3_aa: CASSLTQTSSGNTIYF
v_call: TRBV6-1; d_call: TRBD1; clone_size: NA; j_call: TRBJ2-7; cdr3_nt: TGTGCCATAAACTTGTGGACAGGCCGAGGGGACGAGCAGTACTTC; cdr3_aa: CAINLWTGRGDEQYF
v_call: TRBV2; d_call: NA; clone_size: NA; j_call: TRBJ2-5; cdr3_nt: TGTGCCAGCAGTGAAGTGGGGGGGCGTGGGACCCAGTACTTC; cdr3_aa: CASSEVGGRGTQYF
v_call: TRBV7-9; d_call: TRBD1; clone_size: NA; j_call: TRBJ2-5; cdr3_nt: TGTGCCAGCAGCCGACAGGGTCTAGGGTACCAAGAGACCCAGTACTTC; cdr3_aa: CASSRQGLGYQETQYF
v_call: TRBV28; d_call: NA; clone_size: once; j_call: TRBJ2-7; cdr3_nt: TGTGCCAGCAGTTTATCTCCCCCCTACGAGCAGTACTTC; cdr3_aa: CASSLSPPYEQYF